This record looks at one T cell receptor (beta chain) sequence and its context. The antigen is undetermined. This sample is part of a study of shared clonotypes between healthy human individuals. Broader study findings: Generation probabilities of non-shared clonotypes were lower (relative to those shared by all four donors).

The germline V gene encodes CDR1 MNHEY and CDR2 SMNVEV (reference sequence). The junction had 4 bases not matched to a gene; V was cut back by 6 bases and J by 4 bases. The CDR3 runs to 14 residues. The protocol was immunoSEQ multiplex PCR, while the TCRdb copy is restricted to in-frame clones and leaves out a portion. Among millions of clones listed, just under 95% were seen once. Terminally differentiated effector memory CD45RA+ cells were excluded by CCR7 positive selection of CD45RO-negative cells. Every donor was a Caucasian adult from Nashville, Tennessee. The receptor was derived from a young man in good health. The material sequenced was naive CD8+ T cells sorted from blood. J is TRBJ2-4 and V is TRBV27, with 9 bases identical to TRBD2. CDR3 nucleotides: TGTGCCAGCAGAAGTAGCGGGAGTAAAAACATTCAGTACTTC. It is translated as CASRSSGSKNIQYF.